The 16 T cell receptor beta chains presented below share a single source sample, sequenced in a study of T cell repertoires in cytomegalovirus infection. Using its own MiXCR run on the reads, TCRdb lists one record per CDR3 protein. The sample records just under 550,000 distinct CDR3 sequences, 26% being singletons. The sequencing sample was made of PBMCs. The source is a human donor in good health (CMV status not recorded). Some clones in this sample may be carry-over from other donors' samples.

V usage is TRBV4-3 and J usage is TRBJ2-1; tentative D call: TRBD2 (7 bases). V was shortened by 0 bases and J by 6 bases, with 15 bases between the two germline ends. The CDR3 runs 16 residues. The germline CDR1 and CDR2 sequences are LGHNA and YSLEER. In DNA form, the CDR3 reads TGCGCCAGCAGCCAAGATTGGGGGGGCGACGTCAATGAGCAGTTCTTC. Translated, it gives CASSQDWGGDVNEQFF.

The genes are TRBV4-1 and TRBJ2-6; D unresolved. The germline V gene encodes CDR1 MGHRA and CDR2 YSYEKL. V dropped 0 bases and J dropped 2 bases, with 8 bases sitting between them. The CDR3 loop spans 16 amino acids. This chain's CDR3 is CASSQDRTPGANVLTF. The DNA for the CDR3 is TGCGCCAGCAGCCAAGATCGGACCCCTGGGGCCAACGTCCTGACTTTC.

The chain uses TRBV19 and TRBJ2-2; 9 bases match TRBD2. Per the germline V gene, CDR1 is LNHDA and CDR2 is SQIVND (reference sequence). After removal of 7 bases from V and 3 bases from J, the junction contained 18 bases not matched to a gene. The CDR3 is 19 residues long. CDR3 in DNA: TGTGCCAGTACCACCTACTTCAACCTAGCGGGGACCTACACCGGGGAGCTGTTTTTT. This encodes CASTTYFNLAGTYTGELFF.

This clonotype was counted between two and nine times. The chain links TRBV12-3 or TRBV12-4 to TRBJ2-7, with D possibly TRBD2 on 5 matching bases. Trimming removed 3 bases at V and 1 base at J, with 10 bases between. This CDR3 is built from 14 residues. CDR3 bases: TGTGCCAGCAGTTTGAGTGAGGGTTCCTACGAGCAGTACTTC. Protein sequence: CASSLSEGSYEQYF.

V is TRBV6-2 or TRBV6-3 and J is TRBJ2-7, with D maybe TRBD1 (6 bases). Trimming removed 5 bases at V and 3 bases at J, with 17 bases between. This CDR3 contains 15 residues. CDR1 and CDR2 (germline): MNHEY, SVGEGT. The CDR3 here is CASSTRDTNFYEQYF. CDR3 DNA: TGTGCCAGCAGTACCCGGGACACAAACTTCTACGAGCAGTACTTC.

Remarks on this clonotype: Because the CDR3 is missing its conserved closing phenylalanine or tryptophan, this is likely a read error. This rearrangement joins TRBV5-8 to TRBJ1-2; weak D call: TRBD1 (6 bases). Germline V gene lookup returns CDR1 SGHTS and CDR2 YDEGEE. Trimming pared 5 bases from V and 2 bases from J, leaving 10 bases between. This CDR3 has 13 amino acids. The CDR3 DNA reads TGTGCCAGCAGTCCGGACAGAAACTATGGCTACACCTAC. This translates into CASSPDRNYGYTY.

Turning to this clonotype: With a much larger clone just one base away, this may be a read error. The chain has TRBV7-2 and TRBJ2-3; D unclear. The germline V gene has CDR1 SGHTA and CDR2 FQGNSA. Trimming took off 3 bases at V and 0 bases at J, with 10 bases between the two ends. There are 15 residues in the CDR3. CDR3 protein: CASSFVVESTDTQYF. CDR3 coding DNA: TGTGCCAGCAGCTTTGTCGTGGAGAGCACAGATACGCAGTATTTT.

The V call is TRBV10-2, the J call TRBJ1-5, with unresolved D. The CDR3 has 13 residues. V dropped 7 bases and J dropped 7 bases, with 14 bases sitting between them. Germline CDR1 is WSHSY and CDR2 is SAAADI. CDR3 in amino acids: CASMQENEQPQHF. DNA of the CDR3: TGCGCCAGCATGCAGGAGAACGAACAGCCCCAGCATTTT.

The V and J genes are TRBV6-2 or TRBV6-3 and TRBJ2-1, with D perhaps matching TRBD2 (5 bases). This CDR3 has 16 amino acids. Trimming took off 4 bases at V and 5 bases at J, with 18 bases between the two ends. From germline, CDR1 is MNHEY and CDR2 SVGEGT. CDR3 nucleotides: TGTGCCAGCAGTTTCCCAGCGGTGAAAAAAAACAATGAGCAGTTCTTC. Encoded protein: CASSFPAVKKNNEQFF.

The rearrangement joins TRBV11-2 to TRBJ2-1; perhaps TRBD1 as D (5 bases). The CDR3 loop spans 16 amino acids. CDR1 and CDR2 from the germline V gene are SGHAT and FQNNGV. The germline V and J ends were trimmed by 5 bases and 5 bases, with 19 bases remaining between them. The CDR3 protein is CASSLSSGNRNNEQFF. In DNA, the CDR3 is TGTGCCAGCAGCCTATCATCAGGGAATAGGAACAATGAGCAGTTCTTC.

The rearrangement links TRBV27 to TRBJ2-1, with D unclear. V lost 2 bases to trimming and J lost 0 bases, with 8 bases between them. From germline, CDR1 is MNHEY and CDR2 SMNVEV (reference sequence). The CDR3 contains 15 residues. The CDR3 DNA reads TGTGCCAGCAGTTTACGGGTCGACTCCTACAATGAGCAGTTCTTC. Translating gives CASSLRVDSYNEQFF.

The chain has TRBV29-1 and TRBJ1-1; perhaps TRBD1 as D (6 bases). V was clipped by 7 bases and J by 0 bases, with 12 bases between them. The CDR3 spans 13 residues. Germline loops: CDR1 SQVTM, CDR2 ANQGSEA. CDR3: CSASTGMNTEAFF. The CDR3 nucleotides are TGCAGCGCCTCGACAGGTATGAACACTGAAGCTTTCTTT.

This clonotype was seen only a few times. The chain combines TRBV28 with TRBJ1-5; D not certain. The V end lost 5 bases, the J end lost 2 bases, and 16 bases lay between the germline ends. There are 16 residues in the CDR3. Germline-derived CDR1 and CDR2 are MDHEN and SYDVKM. The DNA of the CDR3 is TGTGCCAGCAGTCGGGAATTTGAAATGGGCAATCAGCCCCAGCATTTT. Protein sequence: CASSREFEMGNQPQHF.

This clonotype has only a few counts. The chain joins TRBV12-3 or TRBV12-4 to TRBJ2-1, with D possibly being TRBD1 (7 bases). This CDR3 comprises 19 residues. Trimming took 3 bases from V and 4 from J, leaving 25 bases between them. This CDR3 reads CASSFTPRGTAGIYNEQFF. The CDR3 DNA is TGTGCCAGCAGTTTTACCCCCCGGGGGACAGCCGGTATTTACAATGAGCAGTTCTTC.

This chain links TRBV20-1 with TRBJ1-2; no reliable D call. V lost 6 bases to trimming and J lost 8 bases, with 13 bases between them. CDR1 is DFQATT, CDR2 SNEGSKA, per germline (reference sequence). CDR3 length: 11 residues. The CDR3 DNA reads TGCAGTGCCCGGACGAGAGGAGGCTACACCTTC. It encodes CSARTRGGYTF.

This clonotype was recorded only once. Given a much more abundant clone one base away, this may be a read error. The V and J genes are TRBV7-2 and TRBJ2-7, with 7 bases identical to TRBD2. Germline V gene sequence: CDR1 SGHTA, CDR2 FQGNSA. The length of the CDR3 is 16 residues. V gave up 5 bases and J gave up 2 bases; unmatched junction bases: 12. As DNA, the CDR3 is TGTGCCAGCAGCGGGGGGATAGAGGGAGGGCCCTACGAGCAGTACTTC. Encoded protein: CASSGGIEGGPYEQYF.